This T cell receptor beta chain emerged from a study of control samples from healthy donors and cancer patients. TCRdb's table, derived via immunoSEQ multiplex PCR, lists solely in-frame clones and lacks some. The sample lists 180,000 or so clones; around 95% were seen once. Germline V gives CDR1 SGHDN, CDR2 FVKESK. The trim removed 0 bases at V and 15 bases at J, leaving 8 bases unmatched. The CDR3 consists of 13 residues. The genes are TRBV14 and TRBJ1-5; 7 bases match TRBD1. This clonotype was sampled from a woman between 55 and 75 years old in good health. The sequenced sample consisted of blood. In DNA, the CDR3 is TGTGCCAGCAGCCAAGACAGGGACAGCCTTCGGCATTTT. Translation gives CASSQDRDSLRHF.